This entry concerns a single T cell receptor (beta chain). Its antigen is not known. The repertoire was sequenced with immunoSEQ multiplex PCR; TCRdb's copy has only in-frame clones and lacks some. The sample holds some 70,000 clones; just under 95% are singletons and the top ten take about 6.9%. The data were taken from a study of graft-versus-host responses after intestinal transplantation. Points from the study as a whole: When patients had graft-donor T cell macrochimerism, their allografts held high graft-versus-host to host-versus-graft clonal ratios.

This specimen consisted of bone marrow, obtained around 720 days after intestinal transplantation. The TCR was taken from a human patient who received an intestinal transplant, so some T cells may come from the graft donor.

CDR3 in amino acids: CASSHFLANYGYTF. CDR3 bases: TGCGCCAGCAGCCATTTTTTAGCTAACTATGGCTACACCTTC. The chain links TRBV4-1 to TRBJ1-2; D unresolved. Trimming left V 3 bases short and J 0 bases short, with 8 bases between. The germline V gene has CDR1 MGHRA and CDR2 YSYEKL. This CDR3 region has 14 residues.